The clone carrying this T cell receptor (beta chain) was detected ten times or more. The data were obtained in a study of regulatory T cells in long-lasting Graves disease. Unmatched junction bases numbered 5, after V lost 0 bases and J lost 3 bases. This CDR3 is 15 amino acids long. Germline lookup yields CDR1 MNHEY and CDR2 SMNVEV (reference sequence). According to the study, TCR beta libraries were built with iRepertoire HTBI primers and CDR3-region Arm-PCR. A single record per CDR3 protein comes from TCRdb applying MiXCR to the multiplex PCR reads. This table has 350,000 to 550,000 distinct CDR3 sequences, roughly 15% appearing once. The time point here: newly diagnosed GD, antithyroid drugs for less than 3 months. The authors made the TCR library using RNA they extracted from PBMCs. These records were also assigned to another study, of T cells in Graves' hyperthyroidism and ophthalmopathy.

The V and J genes are TRBV27 and TRBJ2-7, with 7 bases aligning to TRBD1. This TCR was recovered from a woman in her forties or fifties with Graves disease. The specimen comprised peripheral blood mononuclear cells (PBMCs), sampled at new diagnosis, from a patient treated with antithyroid drugs. CDR3 bases: TGTGCCAGCAGTTTATCTGGACAGGCCTTCTACGAGCAGTACTTC. Translated: CASSLSGQAFYEQYF.